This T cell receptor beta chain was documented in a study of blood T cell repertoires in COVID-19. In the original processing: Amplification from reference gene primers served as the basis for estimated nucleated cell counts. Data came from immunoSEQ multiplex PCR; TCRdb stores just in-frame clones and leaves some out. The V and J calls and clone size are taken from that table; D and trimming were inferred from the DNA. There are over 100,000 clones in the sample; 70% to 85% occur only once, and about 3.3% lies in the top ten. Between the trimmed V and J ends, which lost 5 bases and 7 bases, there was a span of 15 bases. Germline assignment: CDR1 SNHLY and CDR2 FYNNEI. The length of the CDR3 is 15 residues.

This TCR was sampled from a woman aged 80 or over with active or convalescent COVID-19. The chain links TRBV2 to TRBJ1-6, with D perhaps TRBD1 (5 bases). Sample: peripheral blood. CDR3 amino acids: CASSSEAGRNSPLHF. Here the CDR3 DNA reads TGTGCCAGCAGTTCCGAGGCGGGGCGGAATTCACCCCTCCACTTT.